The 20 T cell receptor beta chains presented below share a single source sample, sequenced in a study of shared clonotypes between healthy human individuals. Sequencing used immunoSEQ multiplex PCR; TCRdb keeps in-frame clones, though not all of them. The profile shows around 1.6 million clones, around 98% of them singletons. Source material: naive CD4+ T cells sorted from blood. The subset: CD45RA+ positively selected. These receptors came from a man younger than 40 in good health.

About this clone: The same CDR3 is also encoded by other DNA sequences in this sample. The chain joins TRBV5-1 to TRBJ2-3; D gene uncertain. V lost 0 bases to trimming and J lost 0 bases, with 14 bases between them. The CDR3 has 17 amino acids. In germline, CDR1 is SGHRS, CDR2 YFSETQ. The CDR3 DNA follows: TGCGCCAGCAGCTTGGGGCTGGCCGGCGCTAGCACAGATACGCAGTATTTT. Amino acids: CASSLGLAGASTDTQYF. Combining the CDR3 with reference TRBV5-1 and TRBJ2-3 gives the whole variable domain KAGVTQTPRYLIKTRGQQVTLSCSPISGHRSVSWYQQTPGQGLQFLFEYFSETQRNKGNFPGRFSGRQFSNSRSEMNVSTLELGDSALYLCASSLGLAGASTDTQYFGPGTRLTVL.

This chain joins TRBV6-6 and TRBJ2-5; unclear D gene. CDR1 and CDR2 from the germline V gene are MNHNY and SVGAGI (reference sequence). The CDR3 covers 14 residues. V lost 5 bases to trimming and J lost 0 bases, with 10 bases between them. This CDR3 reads CASSPLGHQETQYF. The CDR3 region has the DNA TGTGCCAGCAGTCCCTTGGGCCACCAAGAGACCCAGTACTTC.

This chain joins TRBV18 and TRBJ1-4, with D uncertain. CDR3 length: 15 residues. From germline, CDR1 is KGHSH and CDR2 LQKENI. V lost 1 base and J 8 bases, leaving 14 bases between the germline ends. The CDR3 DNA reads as TGTGCCAGCTCACCACGTTCAGGAGGAGGGGAAAAACTGTTTTTT. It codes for CASSPRSGGGEKLFF.

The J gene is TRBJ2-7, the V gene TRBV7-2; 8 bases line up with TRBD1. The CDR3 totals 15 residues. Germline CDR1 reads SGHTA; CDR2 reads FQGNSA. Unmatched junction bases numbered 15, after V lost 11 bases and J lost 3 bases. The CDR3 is CAGQGQGPNRYEQYF. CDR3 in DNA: TGTGCCGGACAGGGCCAAGGACCCAACCGCTACGAGCAGTACTTC.

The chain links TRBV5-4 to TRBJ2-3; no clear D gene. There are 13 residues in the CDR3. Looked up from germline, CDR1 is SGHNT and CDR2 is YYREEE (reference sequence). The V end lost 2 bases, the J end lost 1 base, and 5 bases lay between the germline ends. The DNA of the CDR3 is TGTGCCAGCAGCTTACCCGGCACAGATACGCAGTATTTT. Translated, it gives CASSLPGTDTQYF.

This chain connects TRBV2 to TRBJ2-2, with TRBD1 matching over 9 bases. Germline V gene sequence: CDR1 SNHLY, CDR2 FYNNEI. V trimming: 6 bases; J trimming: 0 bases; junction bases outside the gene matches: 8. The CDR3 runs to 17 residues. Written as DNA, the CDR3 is TGTGCCAGCAGACGACGACAGGGGGGTGCGAACACCGGGGAGCTGTTTTTT. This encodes CASRRRQGGANTGELFF.

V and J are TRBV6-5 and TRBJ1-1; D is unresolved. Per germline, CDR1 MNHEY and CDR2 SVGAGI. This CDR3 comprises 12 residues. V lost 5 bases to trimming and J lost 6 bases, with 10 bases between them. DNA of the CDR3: TGTGCCAGCAGTCATACTGGAGCTGAAGCTTTCTTT. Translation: CASSHTGAEAFF.

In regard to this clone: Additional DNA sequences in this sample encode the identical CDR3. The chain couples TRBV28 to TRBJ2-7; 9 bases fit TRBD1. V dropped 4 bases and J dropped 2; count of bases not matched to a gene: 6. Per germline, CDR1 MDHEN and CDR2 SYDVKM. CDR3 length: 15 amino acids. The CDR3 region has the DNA TGTGCCAGCAGTTCTCCGGGACAGGGTACCTACGAGCAGTACTTC. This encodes CASSSPGQGTYEQYF. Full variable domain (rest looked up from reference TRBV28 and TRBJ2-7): DVKVTQSSRYLVKRTGEKVFLECVQDMDHENMFWYRQDPGLGLRLIYFSYDVKMKEKGDIPEGYSVSREKKERFSLILESASTNQTSMYLCASSSPGQGTYEQYFGPGTRLTVT.

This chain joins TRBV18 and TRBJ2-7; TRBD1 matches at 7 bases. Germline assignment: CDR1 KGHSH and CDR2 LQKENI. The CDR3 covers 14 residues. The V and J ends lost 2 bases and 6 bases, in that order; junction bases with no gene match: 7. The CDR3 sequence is CASSPGTVTGEQYF. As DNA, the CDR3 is TGTGCCAGCTCACCAGGGACAGTGACAGGCGAGCAGTACTTC.

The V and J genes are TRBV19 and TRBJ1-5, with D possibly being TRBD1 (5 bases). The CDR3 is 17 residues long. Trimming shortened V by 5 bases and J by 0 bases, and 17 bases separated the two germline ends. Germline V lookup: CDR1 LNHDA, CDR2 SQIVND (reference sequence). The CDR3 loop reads CASSADEGHFSNQPQHF. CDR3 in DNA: TGTGCCAGTAGTGCAGACGAGGGGCACTTTAGCAATCAGCCCCAGCATTTT. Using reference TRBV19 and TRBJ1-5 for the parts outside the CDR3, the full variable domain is DGGITQSPKYLFRKEGQNVTLSCEQNLNHDAMYWYRQDPGQGLRLIYYSQIVNDFQKGDIAEGYSVSREKKESFPLTVTSAQKNPTAFYLCASSADEGHFSNQPQHFGDGTRLSIL.

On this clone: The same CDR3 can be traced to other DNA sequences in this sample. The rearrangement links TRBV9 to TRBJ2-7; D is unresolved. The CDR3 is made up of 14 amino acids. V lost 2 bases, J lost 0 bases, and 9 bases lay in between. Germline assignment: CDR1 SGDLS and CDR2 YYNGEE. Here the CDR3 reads CASSVAVPSYEQYF. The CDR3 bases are TGTGCCAGCAGCGTTGCCGTCCCCTCCTACGAGCAGTACTTC.

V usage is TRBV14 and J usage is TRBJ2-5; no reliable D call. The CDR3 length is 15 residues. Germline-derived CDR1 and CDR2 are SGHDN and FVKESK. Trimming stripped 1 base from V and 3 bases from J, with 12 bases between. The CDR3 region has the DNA TGTGCCAGCAGCCAAGTCGCAGGTTTGGAAGAGACCCAGTACTTC. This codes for CASSQVAGLEETQYF.

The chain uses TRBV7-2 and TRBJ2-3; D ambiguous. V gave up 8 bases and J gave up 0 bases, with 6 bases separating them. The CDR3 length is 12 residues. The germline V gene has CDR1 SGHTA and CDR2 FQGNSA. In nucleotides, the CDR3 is TGTGCCAGCTTACACAGCACAGATACGCAGTATTTT. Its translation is CASLHSTDTQYF.

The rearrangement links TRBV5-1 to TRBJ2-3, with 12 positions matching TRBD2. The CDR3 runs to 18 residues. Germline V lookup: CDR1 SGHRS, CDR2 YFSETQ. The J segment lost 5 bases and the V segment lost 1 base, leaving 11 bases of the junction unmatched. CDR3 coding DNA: TGCGCCAGCAGCTTGACGACTAGCGGGAGCTGGGTAGGAGATACGCAGTATTTT. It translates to CASSLTTSGSWVGDTQYF.

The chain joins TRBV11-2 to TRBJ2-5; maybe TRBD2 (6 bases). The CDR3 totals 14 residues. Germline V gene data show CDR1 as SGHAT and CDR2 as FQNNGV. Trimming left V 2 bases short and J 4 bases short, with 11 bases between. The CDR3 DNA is TGTGCCAGCAGCTTATCTGCGGGACGAGAGACCCAGTACTTC. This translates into CASSLSAGRETQYF.

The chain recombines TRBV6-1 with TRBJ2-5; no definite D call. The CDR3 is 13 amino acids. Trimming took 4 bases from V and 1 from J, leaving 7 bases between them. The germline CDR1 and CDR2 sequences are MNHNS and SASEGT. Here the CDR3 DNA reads TGTGCCAGCAGTGTGGCAGCCCAAGAGACCCAGTACTTC. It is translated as CASSVAAQETQYF.

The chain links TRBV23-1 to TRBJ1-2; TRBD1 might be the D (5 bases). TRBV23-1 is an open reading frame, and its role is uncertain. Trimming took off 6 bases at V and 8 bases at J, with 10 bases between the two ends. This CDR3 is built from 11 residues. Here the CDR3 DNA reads TGCGCCAGCAGCAGGGAGGGGGGCTACACCTTC. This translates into CASSREGGYTF.

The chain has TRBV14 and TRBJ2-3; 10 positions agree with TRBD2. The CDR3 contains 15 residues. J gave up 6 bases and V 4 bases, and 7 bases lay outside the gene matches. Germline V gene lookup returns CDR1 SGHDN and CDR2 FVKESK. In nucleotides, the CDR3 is TGTGCCAGCAGCCGGACTAGCGGTGGGGCGGATACGCAGTATTTT. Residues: CASSRTSGGADTQYF.

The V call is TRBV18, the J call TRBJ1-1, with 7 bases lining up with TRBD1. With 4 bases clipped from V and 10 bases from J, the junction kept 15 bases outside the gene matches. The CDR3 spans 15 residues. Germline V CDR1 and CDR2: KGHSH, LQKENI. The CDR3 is CASSLDRAAGMGAFF. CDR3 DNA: TGTGCCAGCTCACTCGACAGGGCGGCGGGGATGGGAGCTTTCTTT.

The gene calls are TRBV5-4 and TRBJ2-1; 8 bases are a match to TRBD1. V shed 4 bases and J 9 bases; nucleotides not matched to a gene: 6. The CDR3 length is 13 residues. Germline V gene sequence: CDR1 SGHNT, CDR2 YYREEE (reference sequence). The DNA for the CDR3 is TGTGCCAGCAGCCTTCAGGGGGCTGGTGAGCAGTTCTTC. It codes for CASSLQGAGEQFF.